The next 21 T cell receptor beta chains were all read from a single sample in a study of T cell responses to AZD1222 COVID-19 vaccine. Data came from immunoSEQ multiplex PCR; TCRdb stores just in-frame clones and leaves some out. Of 150,000 to 200,000 clones listed, more than 70% are singletons. Specimen: peripheral blood, collected on day 0 of AZD1222 vaccination. The source of these receptors is an adult in good health.

The chain joins TRBV6-5 to TRBJ2-3; D perhaps matches TRBD2 (6 bases). The CDR3 contains 13 residues. The V gene's germline CDR1 is MNHEY and CDR2 SVGAGI. V was pared by 7 bases and J by 4 bases, with 12 bases between. Here the CDR3 reads CASNLGEADTQYF. CDR3 DNA sequence: TGTGCCAGCAACCTGGGGGAGGCAGATACGCAGTATTTT.

The genes are TRBV2 and TRBJ2-1, with 11 bases matching TRBD2. Looked up from germline, CDR1 is SNHLY and CDR2 is FYNNEI. V lost 1 base and J lost 5; bases outside the gene matches: 4. This CDR3 region has 16 residues. CDR3 sequence reads: CASSEGLAGGDNEQFF. The CDR3 nucleotides read TGTGCCAGCAGTGAAGGTCTAGCGGGAGGTGACAATGAGCAGTTCTTC.

The chain has TRBV28 and TRBJ1-3; D remains unclear. Germline CDR1 MDHEN, CDR2 SYDVKM. Trimming removed 5 bases at V and 9 bases at J, with 11 bases between. The CDR3 has 12 residues. The CDR3 DNA reads TGTGCCAGCAGTCCCCCCTTGGGCACCATATATTTT. The encoded protein is CASSPPLGTIYF.

This chain joins TRBV28 and TRBJ1-4, with D possibly TRBD1 on 5 matching bases. The CDR3 length is 13 residues. V shed 5 bases and J shed 7 bases, with 11 bases lying between them. Germline V CDR1 and CDR2: MDHEN, SYDVKM. The DNA of the CDR3 is TGTGCCAGCAGTGGGGGGAAGGGTGAAAAACTGTTTTTT. Translated, it gives CASSGGKGEKLFF.

The rearrangement joins TRBV2 to TRBJ2-3, with D possibly called TRBD1 or TRBD2 (5 bases each). Per the germline V gene, CDR1 is SNHLY and CDR2 is FYNNEI. V was clipped by 3 bases and J by 0 bases, with 10 bases between them. The CDR3 runs to 15 residues. Written as DNA, the CDR3 is TGTGCCAGCAGTGATGGGGGACCTAGCACAGATACGCAGTATTTT. Residues: CASSDGGPSTDTQYF.

V is TRBV28 and J is TRBJ1-3; D is unresolved. V shed 2 bases and J shed 4 bases, with 3 bases lying between them. Germline V gene data show CDR1 as MDHEN and CDR2 as SYDVKM. The CDR3 spans 12 residues. CDR3 in amino acids: CASSLQGNTIYF. The CDR3 region has the DNA TGTGCCAGCAGTTTACAGGGAAACACCATATATTTT.

This clone has a single count. The chain links TRBV30 to TRBJ1-5; D remains ambiguous. The CDR3 is 12 amino acids. Germline V CDR1 and CDR2: GTSNPN, SVGIG (reference sequence). V lost 2 bases and J 6 bases, leaving 8 bases between the germline ends. As DNA, the CDR3 is TGTGCCTGGAGTAGTCAATTTCAGCCCCAGCATTTT. It codes for CAWSSQFQPQHF.

The rearrangement joins TRBV3-1 (or the pseudogene TRBV3-2) to TRBJ1-1; unclear D gene. Deletions cut 0 bases from V and 1 base from J, with 9 bases between. Germline V gene lookup returns CDR1 LGHDT and CDR2 YNNKEL (reference sequence). There are 15 residues in the CDR3. CDR3 nucleotides: TGTGCCAGCAGCCAAGATAACAGCGCGAACACTGAAGCTTTCTTT. Translated, it gives CASSQDNSANTEAFF.

This chain links TRBV4-1 with TRBJ2-3; 9 nucleotides match TRBD1. The CDR3 loop spans 17 amino acids. The germline V gene encodes CDR1 MGHRA and CDR2 YSYEKL. J was trimmed by 4 bases and V by 2 bases; bases with no gene match: 10. DNA for the CDR3: TGCGCCAGCAGCCAACGGGTACCGGGACAGGGCGCAGATACGCAGTATTTT. Translating gives CASSQRVPGQGADTQYF.

This sequence joins TRBV29-1 and TRBJ2-2, with 9 bases identical to TRBD1. From germline, CDR1 is SQVTM and CDR2 ANQGSEA. The V gene end was trimmed by 6 bases and the J gene end by 3 bases; junction bases not matched to a gene: 8. CDR3 length equals 15 residues. As DNA, the CDR3 is TGCAGCGTCAATACAGGGGGCGCCTACACCGGGGAGCTGTTTTTT. Translation: CSVNTGGAYTGELFF.

This clone has a handful of counts. The chain recombines TRBV13 with TRBJ1-1; D gene ambiguous. The CDR3 extends over 11 amino acids. Trimming took off 7 bases at V and 2 bases at J, with 5 bases between the two ends. The germline V gene encodes CDR1 PRHDT and CDR2 FYEKMQ (reference sequence). As DNA, the CDR3 is TGTGCCAGCAAAAATAACACTGAAGCTTTCTTT. Its translation is CASKNNTEAFF.

This rearrangement joins TRBV5-6 to TRBJ2-3; D remains unclear. CDR3 length: 14 amino acids. The germline CDR1 and CDR2 sequences are SGHDT and YYEEEE. The germline V and J ends were trimmed by 4 bases and 3 bases, with 12 bases remaining between them. CDR3 sequence: CASSTRLVTDTQYF. CDR3 DNA sequence: TGTGCCAGCAGCACGAGATTAGTAACAGATACGCAGTATTTT.

This rearrangement joins TRBV30 to TRBJ1-4; no definite D call. The CDR3 length is 14 residues. V lost 1 base and J 5 bases, leaving 11 bases between the germline ends. Germline assignment: CDR1 GTSNPN and CDR2 SVGIG (reference sequence). The CDR3, as DNA: TGTGCCTGGAGTGACGGCTTGCTAAATGAAAAACTGTTTTTT. It is translated as CAWSDGLLNEKLFF.

V usage is TRBV28 and J usage is TRBJ1-4; unclear D gene. Germline lookup yields CDR1 MDHEN and CDR2 SYDVKM. The CDR3 sequence is 13 residues long. V lost 3 bases to trimming and J lost 7 bases, with 9 bases between them. CDR3 sequence (DNA): TGTGCCAGCAGTTTTCCCGTTTCTGAAAAACTGTTTTTT. Translating it yields CASSFPVSEKLFF.

The rearrangement joins TRBV3-1 (or the pseudogene TRBV3-2) to TRBJ1-4; D possibly corresponds to TRBD1 (5 bases). There are 15 residues in the CDR3. V gave up 4 bases and J gave up 6 bases, with 15 bases separating them. Germline V lookup: CDR1 LGHDT, CDR2 YNNKEL (reference sequence). CDR3 protein: CASSPGPTSYEKLFF. CDR3 in DNA: TGTGCCAGCAGCCCGGGACCCACGAGCTATGAAAAACTGTTTTTT.

The V and J genes are TRBV28 and TRBJ1-5, with TRBD1 matching over 7 bases. Looked up from germline, CDR1 is MDHEN and CDR2 is SYDVKM. The CDR3 spans 18 residues. The V gene end was trimmed by 1 base and the J gene end by 3 bases; junction bases not matched to a gene: 12. Here the CDR3 reads CASSLFFGMGTVNQPQHF. The CDR3 bases are TGTGCCAGCAGTTTATTCTTCGGTATGGGGACAGTCAATCAGCCCCAGCATTTT.

The chain employs TRBV5-4 and TRBJ2-2, with TRBD1 matching 7 bases. The junction had 7 bases not matched to a gene; V was cut back by 4 bases and J by 4 bases. The germline V gene encodes CDR1 SGHNT and CDR2 YYREEE (reference sequence). This CDR3 spans 15 amino acids. CDR3: CASSPDRAGTGELFF. The CDR3 DNA follows: TGTGCCAGCAGCCCCGACAGGGCGGGCACCGGGGAGCTGTTTTTT. The whole variable domain, filled in from reference TRBV5-4 and TRBJ2-2, reads ETGVTQSPTHLIKTRGQQVTLRCSSQSGHNTVSWYQQALGQGPQFIFQYYREEENGRGNFPPRFSGLQFPNYSSELNVNALELDDSALYLCASSPDRAGTGELFFGEGSRLTVL.

J is TRBJ1-4 and V is TRBV6-5, with D perhaps matching TRBD1 (5 bases). There are 15 residues in the CDR3. Germline CDR1 is MNHEY and CDR2 is SVGAGI. V lost 2 bases and J lost 8, with 15 bases in between. CDR3 protein: CASSYNSGAREKLFF. CDR3 DNA sequence: TGTGCCAGCAGTTACAATTCCGGGGCTCGGGAAAAACTGTTTTTT.

The genes are TRBV27 and TRBJ2-7, with D possibly TRBD2 on 5 matching bases. The CDR3 covers 13 residues. The germline V gene has CDR1 MNHEY and CDR2 SMNVEV (reference sequence). Trimming pared 2 bases from V and 6 bases from J, leaving 11 bases between. CDR3 DNA sequence: TGTGCCAGCAGTTTACAACGGAGGACCGAGCAGTACTTC. This codes for CASSLQRRTEQYF.

The chain couples TRBV28 to TRBJ2-7, with 7 bases matching TRBD1. Germline trimming cut 6 bases from V and 2 bases from J; bases unmatched to any gene: 10. Per germline, CDR1 MDHEN and CDR2 SYDVKM. The CDR3 covers 15 residues. In nucleotides, the CDR3 is TGTGCCAGCAGCCGTCGGACAGGCCTACCCTACGAGCAGTACTTC. The encoded protein is CASSRRTGLPYEQYF.

This chain joins TRBV7-9 and TRBJ2-5; 8 nucleotides agree with TRBD1. After removal of 3 bases from V and 1 base from J, the junction contained 4 bases not matched to a gene. From germline, CDR1 is SEHNR and CDR2 FQNEAQ (reference sequence). There are 15 residues in the CDR3. In DNA form, the CDR3 reads TGTGCCAGCAGCTTTGCAGGGGGCGTCCAAGAGACCCAGTACTTC. This codes for CASSFAGGVQETQYF.